The clone carrying this T cell receptor (beta chain) came up a few times. The target antigen is unknown. The sequenced template was cDNA made from the entire isolated RNA. TCRdb's copy holds only in-frame clones and misses some; the assay was immunoSEQ multiplex PCR. The top ten clones hold around 0.12% of a sample with 600,000 to 700,000 clones, around 12% of them seen once. This CDR3 spans 14 amino acids. CDR1 and CDR2 (germline): MDHEN, SYDVKM. V trimming: 9 bases; J trimming: 2 bases; junction bases outside the gene matches: 6. This entry is derived from a study of beta chain features in type 1 diabetes. Study-wide results and caveats: All four CD4+ subsets from Type 1 diabetes patients carried moderately but significantly shorter TCRB CDR3s.

This sequence joins TRBV28 and TRBJ2-1; 8 nucleotides match TRBD2. The sequenced material came from naive CD4+ T cells from blood. The sequence was collected from a man between 25 and 39 years old with type 1 diabetes. CDR3 in DNA: TGTGCCAGTCCGCGGGGGGCCCCCTACAATGAGCAGTTCTTC. Amino acid sequence: CASPRGAPYNEQFF.